Below, one T cell receptor beta chain is given with its context. This specimen comes from a study of blood T cell repertoires in COVID-19. For the study at large: Nucleic acid was either cDNA or gDNA, and it came from T cells, B-cell-depleted T cells, or PBMCs.

Generated by immunoSEQ multiplex PCR, the TCRdb table keeps only in-frame clones and is missing some. The sample holds roughly 32,000 clones, around 93% seen once. The material sequenced was peripheral blood. This clonotype was sampled from a human donor with active COVID-19. The donor label of this sample is uncertain.

The DNA of the CDR3 is TGTGCCAGCAGTTTCGGGACCTACGAGCAGTACTTC. It codes for CASSFGTYEQYF. This sequence joins TRBV12-3 or TRBV12-4 and TRBJ2-7; maybe TRBD2 (5 bases). V was trimmed by 3 bases and J by 2 bases, leaving 5 bases between them. The CDR3 covers 12 residues.